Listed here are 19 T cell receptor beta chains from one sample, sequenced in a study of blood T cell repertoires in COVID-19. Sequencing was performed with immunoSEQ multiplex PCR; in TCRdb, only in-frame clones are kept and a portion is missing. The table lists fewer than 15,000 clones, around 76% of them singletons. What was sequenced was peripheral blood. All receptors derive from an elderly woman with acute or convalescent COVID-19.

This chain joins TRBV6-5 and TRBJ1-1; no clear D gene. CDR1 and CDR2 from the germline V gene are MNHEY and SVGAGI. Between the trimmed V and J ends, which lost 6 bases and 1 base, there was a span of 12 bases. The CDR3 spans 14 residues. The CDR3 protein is CASRRGGSNTEAFF. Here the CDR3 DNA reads TGTGCCAGCAGGAGAGGAGGTTCGAACACTGAAGCTTTCTTT.

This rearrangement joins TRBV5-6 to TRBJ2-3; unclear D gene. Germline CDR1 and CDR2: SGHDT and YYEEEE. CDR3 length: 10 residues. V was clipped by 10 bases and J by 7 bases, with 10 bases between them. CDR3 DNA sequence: TGTGCCCGGCGGTCCCATACGCAGTATTTT. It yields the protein CARRSHTQYF.

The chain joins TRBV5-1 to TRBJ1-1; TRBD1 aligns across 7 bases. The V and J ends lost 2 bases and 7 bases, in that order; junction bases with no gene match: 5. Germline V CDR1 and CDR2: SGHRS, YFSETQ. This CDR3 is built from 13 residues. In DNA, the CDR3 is TGCGCCAGCAGCTTCAGGCAGGGGGTTGAAGCTTTCTTT. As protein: CASSFRQGVEAFF.

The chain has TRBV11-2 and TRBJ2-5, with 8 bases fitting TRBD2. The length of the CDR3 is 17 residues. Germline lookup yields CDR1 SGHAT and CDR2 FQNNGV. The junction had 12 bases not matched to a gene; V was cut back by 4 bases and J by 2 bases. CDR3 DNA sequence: TGTGCCAGCAGCTCAGGGTTCTTAGCGGGATCTCAAGAGACCCAGTACTTC. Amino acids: CASSSGFLAGSQETQYF.

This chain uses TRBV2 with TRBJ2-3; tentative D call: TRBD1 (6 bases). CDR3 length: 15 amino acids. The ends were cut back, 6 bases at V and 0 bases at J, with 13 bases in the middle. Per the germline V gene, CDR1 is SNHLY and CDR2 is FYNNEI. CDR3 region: CASSAGTHSTDTQYF. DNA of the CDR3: TGTGCCAGCAGCGCCGGGACACACAGCACAGATACGCAGTATTTT.

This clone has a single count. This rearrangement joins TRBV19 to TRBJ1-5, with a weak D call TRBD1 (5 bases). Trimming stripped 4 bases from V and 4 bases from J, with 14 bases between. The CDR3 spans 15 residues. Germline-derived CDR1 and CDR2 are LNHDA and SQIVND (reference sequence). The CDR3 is CASSTGHPGNQPQHF. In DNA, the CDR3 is TGTGCCAGTAGTACAGGACACCCTGGGAATCAGCCCCAGCATTTT. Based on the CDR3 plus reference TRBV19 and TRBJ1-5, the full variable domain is DGGITQSPKYLFRKEGQNVTLSCEQNLNHDAMYWYRQDPGQGLRLIYYSQIVNDFQKGDIAEGYSVSREKKESFPLTVTSAQKNPTAFYLCASSTGHPGNQPQHFGDGTRLSIL.

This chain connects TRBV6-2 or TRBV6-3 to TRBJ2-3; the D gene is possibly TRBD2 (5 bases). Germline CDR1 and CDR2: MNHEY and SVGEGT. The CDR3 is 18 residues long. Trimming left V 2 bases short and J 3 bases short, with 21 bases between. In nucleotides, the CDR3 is TGTGCCAGCAGTTACCCCCCGGACTTGGCAACACCAACAGATACGCAGTATTTT. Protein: CASSYPPDLATPTDTQYF.

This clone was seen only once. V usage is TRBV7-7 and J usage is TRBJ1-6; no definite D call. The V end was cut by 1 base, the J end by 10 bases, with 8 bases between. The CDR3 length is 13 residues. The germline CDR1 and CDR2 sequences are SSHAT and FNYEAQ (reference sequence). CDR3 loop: CASSLGAQSPLHF. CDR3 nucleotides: TGTGCCAGCAGCTTAGGAGCCCAATCACCCCTCCACTTT.

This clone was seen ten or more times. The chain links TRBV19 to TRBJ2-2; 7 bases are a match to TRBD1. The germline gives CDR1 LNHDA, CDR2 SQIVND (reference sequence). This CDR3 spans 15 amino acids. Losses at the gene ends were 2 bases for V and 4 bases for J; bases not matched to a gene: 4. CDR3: CASSIPDRVTGELFF. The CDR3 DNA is TGTGCCAGTAGTATACCCGACAGGGTCACCGGGGAGCTGTTTTTT.

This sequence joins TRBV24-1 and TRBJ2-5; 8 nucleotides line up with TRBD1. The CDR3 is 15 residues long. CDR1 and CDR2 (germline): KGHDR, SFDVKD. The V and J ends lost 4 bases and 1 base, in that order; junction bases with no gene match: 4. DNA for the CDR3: TGTGCCACCAGTGACAGGACAGGGAGCCAAGAGACCCAGTACTTC. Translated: CATSDRTGSQETQYF.

This CDR3 is CASSVGVEVWTYTDTQYF. CDR3 in DNA: TGTGCCAGCAGCGTAGGGGTGGAAGTGTGGACTTACACAGATACGCAGTATTTT. The chain links TRBV9 to TRBJ2-3, with D maybe TRBD2 (5 bases). V shed 0 bases and J shed 2 bases, with 19 bases lying between them. Germline CDR1 reads SGDLS; CDR2 reads YYNGEE. This CDR3 has 18 amino acids.

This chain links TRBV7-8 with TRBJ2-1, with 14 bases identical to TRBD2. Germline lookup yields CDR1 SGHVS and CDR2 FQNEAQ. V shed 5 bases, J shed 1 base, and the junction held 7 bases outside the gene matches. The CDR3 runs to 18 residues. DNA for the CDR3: TGTGCCAGCAGCCAGGGACTAGCGGGGGCATTATCCTACAATGAGCAGTTCTTC. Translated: CASSQGLAGALSYNEQFF.

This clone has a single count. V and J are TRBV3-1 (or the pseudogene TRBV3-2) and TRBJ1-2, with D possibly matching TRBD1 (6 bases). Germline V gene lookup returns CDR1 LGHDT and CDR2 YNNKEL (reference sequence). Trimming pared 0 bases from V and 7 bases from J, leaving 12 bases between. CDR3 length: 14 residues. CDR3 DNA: TGTGCCAGCAGCCAAGAACAGGGAATACGTGGCTACACCTTC. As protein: CASSQEQGIRGYTF.

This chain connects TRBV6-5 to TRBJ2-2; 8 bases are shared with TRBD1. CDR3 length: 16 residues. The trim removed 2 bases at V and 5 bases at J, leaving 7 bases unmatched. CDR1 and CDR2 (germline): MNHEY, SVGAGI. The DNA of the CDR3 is TGTGCCAGCAGTTACGAAGGACAGGGTTTTACCGGGGAGCTGTTTTTT. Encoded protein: CASSYEGQGFTGELFF.

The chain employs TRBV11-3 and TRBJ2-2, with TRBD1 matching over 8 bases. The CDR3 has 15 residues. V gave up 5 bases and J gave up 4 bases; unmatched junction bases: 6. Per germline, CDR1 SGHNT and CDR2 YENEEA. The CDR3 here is CASSPLTGGTGELFF. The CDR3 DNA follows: TGTGCCAGCAGCCCGCTCACAGGGGGCACCGGGGAGCTGTTTTTT.

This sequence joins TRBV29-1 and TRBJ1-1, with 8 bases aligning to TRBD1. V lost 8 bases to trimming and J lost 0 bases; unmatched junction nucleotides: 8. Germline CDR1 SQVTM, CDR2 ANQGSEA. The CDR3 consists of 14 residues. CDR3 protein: CSFARGRVNTEAFF. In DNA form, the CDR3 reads TGCAGCTTCGCCAGGGGGCGCGTGAACACTGAAGCTTTCTTT.

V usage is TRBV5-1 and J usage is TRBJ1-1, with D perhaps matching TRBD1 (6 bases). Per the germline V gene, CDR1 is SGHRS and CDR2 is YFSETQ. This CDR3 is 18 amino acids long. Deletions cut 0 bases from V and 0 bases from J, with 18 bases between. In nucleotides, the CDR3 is TGCGCCAGCAGCTTGGCCAGGCTGACAGGTTCTATGAACACTGAAGCTTTCTTT. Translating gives CASSLARLTGSMNTEAFF.

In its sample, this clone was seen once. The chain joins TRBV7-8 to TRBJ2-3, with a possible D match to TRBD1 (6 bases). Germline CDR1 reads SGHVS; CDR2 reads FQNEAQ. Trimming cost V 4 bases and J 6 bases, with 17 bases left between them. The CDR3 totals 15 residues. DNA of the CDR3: TGTGCCAGCAGCTCGATGAGGGCACAGGGCGATACGCAGTATTTT. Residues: CASSSMRAQGDTQYF.

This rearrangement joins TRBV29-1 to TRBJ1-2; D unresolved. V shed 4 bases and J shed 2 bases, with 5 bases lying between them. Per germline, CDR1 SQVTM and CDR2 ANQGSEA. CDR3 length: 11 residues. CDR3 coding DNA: TGCAGCGTTGCCAGGAACTATGGCTACACCTTC. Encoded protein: CSVARNYGYTF.